The entry below describes one T cell receptor (beta chain). This CDR3 is 18 amino acids long. V lost 2 bases and J 11 bases, leaving 33 bases between the germline ends. CDR1 and CDR2 from the germline V gene are GTSNPN and SVGIG (reference sequence). The source of the sample is a study of blood T cell repertoires in COVID-19. This table comes from immunoSEQ multiplex PCR, and its TCRdb copy is limited to in-frame clones, with some not included. The table lists about 140,000 clones, 84% of them singletons. The clonotype originates from an older woman with acute or convalescent COVID-19. This chain links TRBV30 with TRBJ1-1; D is unclear. The sequencing input was peripheral blood. The CDR3 sequence is CAWSFTLSTEGSPRKAFF. The CDR3, as DNA: TGTGCCTGGAGTTTCACTCTTTCAACGGAGGGCAGTCCGAGGAAGGCTTTCTTT.